This T cell receptor (beta chain) was sequenced for a study of blood T cell repertoires in COVID-19. Looked up from germline, CDR1 is LNHDA and CDR2 is SQIVND (reference sequence). This CDR3 region has 17 residues. Losses at the gene ends were 5 bases for V and 2 bases for J; bases not matched to a gene: 11. Per the study methods: Quantification of nucleated cells was approximated via reference gene primer amplification. TCRdb's table, derived via immunoSEQ multiplex PCR, lists solely in-frame clones and lacks some. V, J and clone size are those of that table, while D and trimming were read from the DNA. The repertoire holds 35,000 to 45,000 clones, with approximately 91% as singletons.

V usage is TRBV19 and J usage is TRBJ2-3; TRBD2 matches at 9 bases. The sequence was collected from a human donor in a cohort sampled during active COVID-19. The specimen was peripheral blood. The CDR3 protein is CASSPTGLAFLTDTQYF. CDR3 nucleotide sequence: TGTGCCAGTAGTCCAACGGGACTAGCATTTCTCACAGATACGCAGTATTTT.